This TCR beta chain was recovered during a study of shared clonotypes between healthy human individuals. Study-wide points: Four donors shared about 5% of their naive CD4 clonotypes. Clonotype sharing among the donors was expected to vary with sequencing depth.

As regards this clone: Its antigen is currently unknown.

Original processing notes: Filtering differed for immunoSEQ, which gave only junction sequences without quality scores. Measured with immunoSEQ multiplex PCR; TCRdb has only the in-frame clones, and not every one. V and J calls and clone size are as listed in that table; D and trimming were resolved from the DNA. The sample comprises under 2,000,000 clones, about 94% of which are singletons, and under 1.5% rests with the top ten. The CDR3 is made up of 13 amino acids. Germline V CDR1 and CDR2: MNHNS, SASEGT. Trimming left V 2 bases short and J 4 bases short, with 9 bases between. Naive CD8 cells, CD45RO-negative and positively selected for CCR7, excluded terminally differentiated effector memory CD45RA+ cells.

The source of this sequence is a man aged 18 to 35 in good health. Sequenced input: naive CD8+ T cells sorted from blood. The rearrangement links TRBV6-1 to TRBJ2-7; no reliable D call. The CDR3 DNA reads TGTGCCAGCAGTGAAACCCTAGTTTACGAGCAGTACTTC. Translation: CASSETLVYEQYF.